This section outlines one T cell receptor (beta chain) sequence together with its context. The antigen remains undetermined. This sample was included in a study of PD-1 blockade in classical Hodgkin lymphoma. All patients experienced relapse after autologous stem cell transplantation, and brentuximab vedotin exposure was variable. After thawing, PBMCs were subjected to magnetic negative selection to isolate CD8+ T cells. The germline gives CDR1 SGHNT, CDR2 YYREEE (reference sequence). The V end lost 4 bases, the J end lost 3 bases, and 11 bases lay between the germline ends. The CDR3 length is 13 residues. Produced via immunoSEQ multiplex PCR; TCRdb's table is partial and in-frame only. The table includes more than 25,000 clones, around 90% detected once. Study findings and constraints: When set against healthy donors, newly diagnosed patients were reported to show lower baseline TCR diversity. Newly diagnosed and completely responding patients shared comparable baseline diversity.

This TCR was sampled from a human donor with classical Hodgkin lymphoma. The material was CD8+ T cells from blood, obtained at baseline. This rearrangement joins TRBV5-4 to TRBJ2-7; D remains ambiguous. The CDR3 nucleotides are TGTGCCAGCAGCCCGGCCGGGCACTACGAGCAGTACTTC. It specifies CASSPAGHYEQYF.